This T cell receptor (beta chain) was identified in a study of CD8 T cells in ankylosing spondylitis. Study results and caveats: A motif in TCR beta, a set of under 10 highly homologous variants, appeared characteristic of ankylosing spondylitis blood. There was reportedly significant enrichment of clones that were disease-linked in matched ankylosing spondylitis synovial fluid.

Remarks on this clonotype: Its antigen is not identified.

With molecular barcodes, quantitative 5'-RACE was used to make the TCR beta libraries. TCRdb processed the 5' RACE reads anew with MiXCR; each CDR3 protein has one entry. The table has 350,000 to 450,000 distinct CDR3 sequences, roughly 26% seen once; the top ten hold 0.89%. CDR3 length equals 13 residues. J gave up 8 bases and V 7 bases, and 13 bases lay outside the gene matches. Germline-derived CDR1 and CDR2 are SQVTM and ANQGSEA. This sequence joins TRBV29-1 and TRBJ1-2; 7 bases align to TRBD1. This receptor was taken from a male donor with ankylosing spondylitis. The source material was blood, either unsorted or a sorted T cell fraction (not recorded which). The DNA for the CDR3 is TGCAGCGACGACAAAGGGGGCGCGGAAGGCTACACCTTC. Translation: CSDDKGGAEGYTF.